The 17 T cell receptor beta chains listed next were all sequenced from one sample in a study of blood T cells in healthy people across ages. A second roughly 6 to 12 cycle PCR used barcoded and J-beta primers. MiXCR was run by TCRdb on the 5' RACE reads, yielding one entry per CDR3 protein. The repertoire holds roughly 1,300,000 distinct CDR3 sequences, with 59% as singletons. The sequenced sample was blood. The source of these receptors is a man between 18 and 29 years old in good health.

A single count supports this clonotype. The CDR3 nucleotides read TGTGCCAGCAACTTCCGGGACTCTAGCTGCTACGAGCAGTACTTC. Translation: CASNFRDSSCYEQYF. The chain joins TRBV27 to TRBJ2-7; the D gene is possibly TRBD2 (6 bases). The CDR3 extends over 15 amino acids. V was shortened by 7 bases and J by 3 bases, with 19 bases between the two germline ends. The germline CDR1 and CDR2 sequences are MNHEY and SMNVEV (reference sequence).

At least ten counts were recorded for this clonotype. This sequence joins TRBV29-1 and TRBJ2-7; D possibly corresponds to TRBD1 (6 bases). This CDR3 has 13 residues. Per germline, CDR1 SQVTM and CDR2 ANQGSEA. Trimming removed 5 bases at V and 3 bases at J, with 14 bases between. DNA of the CDR3: TGCAGCGTTCTACAGGGTGATGGCTACGAGCAGTACTTC. This sequence encodes CSVLQGDGYEQYF.

This chain connects TRBV20-1 to TRBJ2-5; TRBD2 agrees at 10 bases. This CDR3 spans 13 amino acids. Losses at the gene ends were 5 bases for V and 3 bases for J; bases not matched to a gene: 3. Per the germline V gene, CDR1 is DFQATT and CDR2 is SNEGSKA (reference sequence). CDR3 DNA: TGCAGTGCTGAAGGACTAGCGGAAGAGACCCAGTACTTC. This encodes CSAEGLAEETQYF.

The rearrangement links TRBV20-1 to TRBJ1-1, with D hard to call. CDR3 length equals 10 residues. Germline CDR1 DFQATT, CDR2 SNEGSKA (reference sequence). The ends were cut back, 6 bases at V and 7 bases at J, with 9 bases in the middle. The CDR3 loop reads CSAFTHEAFF. The CDR3 DNA follows: TGCAGTGCCTTCACGCATGAAGCTTTCTTT.

This sequence joins TRBV4-1 and TRBJ2-2, with a possible D match to TRBD2 (6 bases). The CDR3 sequence is 15 residues long. Germline-derived CDR1 and CDR2 are MGHRA and YSYEKL. V was pared by 1 base and J by 6 bases, with 12 bases between. CDR3 region: CASSQGDSPSGELFF. In DNA form, the CDR3 reads TGCGCCAGCAGCCAAGGGGACTCCCCTTCCGGGGAGCTGTTTTTT.

V and J are TRBV4-1 and TRBJ2-7, with TRBD1 matching over 7 bases. The germline V gene has CDR1 MGHRA and CDR2 YSYEKL. The CDR3 sequence is 14 residues long. V lost 1 base to trimming and J lost 5 bases; unmatched junction nucleotides: 5. The CDR3, as DNA: TGCGCCAGCAGCCAAGGGTTAACAGGGGACGAGCAGTACTTC. As protein: CASSQGLTGDEQYF.

The genes are TRBV6-5 and TRBJ2-4, with TRBD1 identical over 10 bases. Unmatched junction bases numbered 7, after V lost 6 bases and J lost 5 bases. This CDR3 spans 15 amino acids. CDR1 and CDR2 from the germline V gene are MNHEY and SVGAGI. CDR3 region: CASRSGQGRQNIQYF. DNA for the CDR3: TGTGCCAGCAGATCGGGACAGGGGAGGCAAAACATTCAGTACTTC.

The chain has TRBV7-9 and TRBJ2-6; D gene unclear. From germline, CDR1 is SEHNR and CDR2 FQNEAQ (reference sequence). The CDR3 runs to 16 residues. With 1 base removed from V and 0 bases from J, the gap between germline ends came to 7 bases. The CDR3 region is CASSLGHFSGANVLTF. CDR3 in DNA: TGTGCCAGCAGCTTAGGACACTTCTCTGGGGCCAACGTCCTGACTTTC.

This clonotype was detected once. The rearrangement joins TRBV9 to TRBJ2-7, with TRBD2 matching over 7 bases. Germline V gene sequence: CDR1 SGDLS, CDR2 YYNGEE. This CDR3 spans 15 amino acids. V shed 3 bases, J shed 2 bases, and the junction held 8 bases outside the gene matches. The CDR3 DNA reads TGTGCCAGCAGCGGAGACGCGGGAGTTACCTACGAGCAGTACTTC. Protein product: CASSGDAGVTYEQYF.

This clonotype was found once. This rearrangement joins TRBV21-1 to TRBJ2-5; TRBD2, as called in the table, went unchecked against the DNA. TRBV21-1 is noted as a pseudogene. The CDR3 sequence is 16 residues long. The CDR3 loop is CASSAGPGLAVGEQYF. In DNA form, the CDR3 reads TGTGCCAGCAGCGCAGGTCCGGGACTAGCGGTGGGGGAGCAGTACTTC.

DNA for the CDR3: TGCAGTGCTAGAGATCCCAGACAGGGGAGCTCCTACGAGCAGTACTTC. The encoded protein is CSARDPRQGSSYEQYF. The rearrangement joins TRBV20-1 to TRBJ2-7; TRBD1 matches at 8 bases. The V segment lost 0 bases and the J segment 0 bases; nucleotides outside the gene matches: 7. The germline V gene has CDR1 DFQATT and CDR2 SNEGSKA (reference sequence). The CDR3 is 16 amino acids.

The chain has TRBV6-5 and TRBJ2-1; 10 positions match TRBD2. The germline V gene has CDR1 MNHEY and CDR2 SVGAGI. With 8 bases clipped from V and 5 bases from J, the junction kept 9 bases outside the gene matches. This CDR3 has 15 residues. CDR3 sequence: CASALLAGSDNEQFF. CDR3 DNA sequence: TGTGCCAGCGCCCTACTAGCGGGATCTGACAATGAGCAGTTCTTC.

V gene TRBV3-1 combines with J gene TRBJ2-1; TRBD2 matches at 8 bases. This CDR3 contains 14 residues. In germline, CDR1 is LGHDT, CDR2 YNNKEL (reference sequence). V lost 4 bases, J lost 13 bases, and 12 bases stayed unmatched. For the CDR3, the DNA is TGTGCCAGCAGCCCGGATGCGGCGGGAGGACGACAGTTCTTC. Translating gives CASSPDAAGGRQFF.

The rearrangement joins TRBV28 to TRBJ2-7; TRBD2 aligns across 7 bases. The germline gives CDR1 MDHEN, CDR2 SYDVKM. This CDR3 is built from 20 residues. V lost 5 bases, J lost 3 bases, and 25 bases stayed unmatched. The CDR3 region has the DNA TGTGCCAGCAGTCTTACCTCGGGGCCGCGGACTAGGCCATATGACTACGAGCAGTACTTC. Translation: CASSLTSGPRTRPYDYEQYF.

This clonotype was detected once. V is TRBV4-1 and J is TRBJ2-1; TRBD2 agrees at 11 bases. The CDR3 is made up of 18 amino acids. The junction had 13 bases not matched to a gene; V was cut back by 4 bases and J by 5 bases. Germline V CDR1 and CDR2: MGHRA, YSYEKL. CDR3 in amino acids: CASSPTSGGSGTNNEQFF. The CDR3 coding sequence is TGCGCCAGCAGCCCCACTAGCGGGGGTTCGGGAACTAACAATGAGCAGTTCTTC.

The CDR3 nucleotides are TGTGCCAGCAGTTACGTCGGGGGGCCTCGTCCCGGTGACGAGCAGTACTTC. Its translation: CASSYVGGPRPGDEQYF. The chain joins TRBV6-5 to TRBJ2-4, with a tentative D call TRBD2 (7 bases). The tail of the sequence fits TRBJ2-7 better, so the J call may be wrong. This CDR3 has 17 amino acids. Germline-derived CDR1 and CDR2 are MNHEY and SVGAGI.

The CDR3 DNA follows: TGTGCCAGCAGCTTAGAGATGTTGTTATTCTCCTACGAGCAGTACTTC. It codes for CASSLEMLLFSYEQYF. The chain employs TRBV7-2 and TRBJ2-7; D gene uncertain. V lost 1 base and J lost 0, with 13 bases in between. The CDR3 is 16 residues long. CDR1 SGHTA and CDR2 FQGNSA come from the germline V gene.